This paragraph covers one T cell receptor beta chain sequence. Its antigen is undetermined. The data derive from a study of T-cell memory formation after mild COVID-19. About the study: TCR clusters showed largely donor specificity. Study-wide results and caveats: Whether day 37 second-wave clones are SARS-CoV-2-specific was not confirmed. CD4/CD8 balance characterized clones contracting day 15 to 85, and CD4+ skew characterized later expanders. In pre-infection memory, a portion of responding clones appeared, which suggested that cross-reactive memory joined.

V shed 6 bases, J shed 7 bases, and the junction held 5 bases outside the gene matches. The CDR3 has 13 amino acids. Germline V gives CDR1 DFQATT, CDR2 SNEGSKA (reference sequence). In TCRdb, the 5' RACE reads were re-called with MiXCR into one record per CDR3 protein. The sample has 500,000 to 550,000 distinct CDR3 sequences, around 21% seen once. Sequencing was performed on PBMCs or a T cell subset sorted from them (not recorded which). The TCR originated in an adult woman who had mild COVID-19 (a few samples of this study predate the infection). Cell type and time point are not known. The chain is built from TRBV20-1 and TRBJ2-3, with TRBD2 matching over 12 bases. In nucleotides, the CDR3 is TGCAGTGCGCGACTAGCGGGAGTTAATACGCAGTATTTT. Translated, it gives CSARLAGVNTQYF.